The present entry profiles one TCR beta chain with its context. Its antigen is unknown. Single viable CD3+CD4+CD8-CD45RO+ cells were sorted as the memory CD4+ T cells. Generated by immunoSEQ multiplex PCR, the TCRdb table keeps only in-frame clones and is missing some. Here the sample spans some 41,000 clones, 70% to 80% being singletons. This specimen comes from a study of memory CD4+ T cells and cytomegalovirus serostatus. Overall study results and limits: Median bootstrapped AUC for CMV status was about 0.96 originally, less than 0.93 US-trained.

Between the trimmed V and J ends, which lost 8 bases and 0 bases, there was a span of 5 bases. CDR1 and CDR2 (germline): SGHVS, FNYEAQ. The CDR3 totals 13 residues. The clonotype comes from an adult in good health and CMV-seronegative. The J gene is TRBJ2-6, the V gene TRBV7-6; D is possibly TRBD1 or TRBD2 (5 bases each). The sample taken for sequencing was memory CD4+ T cells from blood. CDR3 coding DNA: TGTGCCAGCGGGGGCTCTGGGGCCAACGTCCTGACTTTC. This translates into CASGGSGANVLTF. The whole variable domain, remainder taken from reference TRBV7-6 and TRBJ2-6, is GAGVSQSPRYKVTKRGQDVALRCDPISGHVSLYWYRQALGQGPEFLTYFNYEAQQDKSGLPNDRFSAERPEGSISTLTIQRTEQRDSAMYRCASGGSGANVLTFGAGSRLTVL.